The clone carrying this T cell receptor (beta chain) was picked up one time. TCRdb keeps only in-frame clones here, not all; method: immunoSEQ multiplex PCR. The sample consists of a few hundred thousand clones, over 75% of them appearing once. The data are from a study of blood T cell repertoires in COVID-19. Germline loops: CDR1 KGHDR, CDR2 SFDVKD. V was trimmed by 2 bases and J by 7 bases, leaving 10 bases between them. This CDR3 spans 14 amino acids. This chain uses TRBV24-1 with TRBJ2-2; D possibly corresponds to TRBD2 (6 bases). Material for sequencing was PBMCs or T cells enriched from blood (not recorded which). The sequence derives from a woman younger than 30 in a cohort exposed to, infected with or recovered from COVID-19 (not recorded which). The CDR3 is CATSDWDLGGELFF. Here the CDR3 DNA reads TGTGCCACCAGTGATTGGGACTTGGGCGGGGAGCTGTTTTTT.